The rows below give T cell receptor beta chains drawn from one sample of a study of OX40 agonist ivuxolimab in advanced cancers. This table comes from immunoSEQ multiplex PCR, and its TCRdb copy is limited to in-frame clones, with some not included. The sample has about 70,000 clones, over 70% seen once. The sample consisted of CD4+ or CD8+ T cells sorted from blood, taken in a trial of the OX40 agonist ivuxolimab. The receptors were gathered from an adult with an advanced solid tumor such as melanoma, head and neck, liver or kidney cancer. Both conserved end residues are part of each CDR3. A D gene is named only where the DNA matches it firmly. The size field is filled for only some rows; it gives once, few, many or a size class.

D: .
V: TRBV9
J: TRBJ1-1
size: once
CDR3: CASGGGPTNTEAFF

D: TRBD1
V: TRBV7-6
J: TRBJ2-1
size: few
CDR3: CASSSGQGTEQFF

D: .
V: TRBV19
J: TRBJ2-1
size: .
CDR3: CASSVTVYNEQFF

D: TRBD1
V: TRBV11-2
J: TRBJ1-3
size: .
CDR3: CASSWSRTGSGNTIYF

D: .
V: TRBV11-2
J: TRBJ2-7
size: .
CDR3: CASSPFGGPPYEQYF

D: .
V: TRBV7-9
J: TRBJ2-7
size: few
CDR3: CASSVRSEQYF

D: .
V: TRBV11-3
J: TRBJ1-1
size: few
CDR3: CASSVTVNTEAFF

D: .
V: TRBV5-8
J: TRBJ1-2
size: few
CDR3: CASSWPDIANYGYTF

D: .
V: TRBV4-2
J: TRBJ1-2
size: .
CDR3: CASSPPGFSYGYTF

D: .
V: TRBV9
J: TRBJ1-1
size: .
CDR3: CASSVAESTEAFF

D: .
V: TRBV30
J: TRBJ2-1
size: few
CDR3: CAWSVAGRGYNEQFF

D: .
V: TRBV7-8
J: TRBJ1-1
size: .
CDR3: CASSFGQLNTEAFF

D: .
V: TRBV18
J: TRBJ1-4
size: .
CDR3: CASSSGAGQTEKLFF

D: .
V: TRBV7-2
J: TRBJ1-5
size: .
CDR3: CASSFDRNNQPQHF

D: .
V: TRBV19
J: TRBJ2-5
size: .
CDR3: CASKYGQTQETQYF

D: .
V: TRBV5-6
J: TRBJ1-2
size: once
CDR3: CASSLARTHYGYTF

D: TRBD1
V: TRBV29-1
J: TRBJ1-2
size: once
CDR3: CSVTKGAGSYGYTF

D: .
V: TRBV2
J: TRBJ2-1
size: .
CDR3: CASAPGQIFGEQFF

D: .
V: TRBV5-4
J: TRBJ2-3
size: .
CDR3: CASSREGGDTQYF

D: TRBD2
V: TRBV7-3
J: TRBJ2-6
size: .
CDR3: CASSATRASGSPWANVLTF

D: .
V: TRBV9
J: TRBJ1-2
size: .
CDR3: CASSVGLENYGYTF

D: .
V: TRBV4-3
J: TRBJ1-3
size: .
CDR3: CASSQLGTGNTIYF

D: TRBD1
V: TRBV15
J: TRBJ2-7
size: few
CDR3: CATSRDGDSQYF

D: .
V: TRBV18
J: TRBJ1-3
size: .
CDR3: CASSPGQGISGNTIYF

D: .
V: TRBV20-1
J: TRBJ1-2
size: .
CDR3: CSAGASSYTF

D: .
V: TRBV5-6
J: TRBJ1-1
size: .
CDR3: CASTLRGPGTEAFF

D: .
V: TRBV4-2
J: TRBJ2-3
size: .
CDR3: CASSQARADTQYF

D: TRBD2
V: TRBV5-1
J: TRBJ2-1
size: .
CDR3: CASSFSGGRHNEQFF

D: TRBD1
V: TRBV27
J: TRBJ2-1
size: few
CDR3: CASGSGQGMNEQFF

D: TRBD2
V: TRBV30
J: TRBJ2-5
size: .
CDR3: CGIAGGEQETQYF

D: .
V: TRBV7-9
J: TRBJ1-3
size: .
CDR3: CATRTFPSGNTIYF

D: TRBD1
V: TRBV2
J: TRBJ1-1
size: .
CDR3: CASAETGAPLF

D: .
V: TRBV4-2
J: TRBJ1-3
size: .
CDR3: CASSREGGEYGNTIYF

D: .
V: TRBV29-1
J: TRBJ2-4
size: .
CDR3: CSVEEVGLAKNIQYF

D: .
V: TRBV23-1
J: TRBJ1-4
size: once
CDR3: CASSQSLTGRSEKLFF

D: TRBD2
V: TRBV29-1
J: TRBJ2-1
size: .
CDR3: CSVTSGSGGSNEQFF

D: .
V: TRBV6-5
J: TRBJ1-2
size: .
CDR3: CASSDLGVGGYTF

D: .
V: TRBV10-2
J: TRBJ2-1
size: few
CDR3: CASSATTEPGYNEQFF

D: TRBD1
V: TRBV4-1
J: TRBJ2-3
size: .
CDR3: CASSQEGTGLADTQYF

D: .
V: TRBV2
J: TRBJ1-2
size: many
CDR3: CASSPGTNGYTF

D: TRBD1
V: TRBV7-3
J: TRBJ1-2
size: .
CDR3: CASSSGQGYGYTF

D: .
V: TRBV28
J: TRBJ1-1
size: .
CDR3: CASSLTLEAFF

D: .
V: TRBV6-5
J: TRBJ1-3
size: .
CDR3: CASSYDSSGNTIYF

D: TRBD2
V: TRBV7-9
J: TRBJ2-1
size: .
CDR3: CASSLRLAGGYNEQFF

D: .
V: TRBV6-1
J: TRBJ1-3
size: .
CDR3: CASKIQGMTLDTIYF